The 3 T cell receptor beta chains presented below share a single source sample, sequenced in a study of T cells in Graves' hyperthyroidism and ophthalmopathy. TCR beta CDR3 region amplification was performed from RNA transcripts. HTBI primers were employed in a first-round RT-PCR of the TCR CDR3. Via MiXCR, TCRdb re-called the multiplex PCR reads, giving one row per CDR3 protein. The sample has hundreds of thousands of distinct CDR3 sequences, 14% seen once. The sequenced sample consisted of blood. The receptors here all came from a young woman with Graves' hyperthyroidism that later progressed to Graves' ophthalmopathy.

This clonotype was recorded a few times. The rearrangement joins TRBV16 to TRBJ1-6; D ambiguous. CDR3 length equals 17 residues. CDR1 is KGHSY, CDR2 FQNENV, per germline. Trimming took off 3 bases at V and 0 bases at J, with 12 bases between the two ends. The CDR3 loop reads CASSHQDSRSYNSPLHF. In nucleotides, the CDR3 is TGTGCCAGCAGCCACCAGGACTCACGCTCCTATAATTCACCCCTCCACTTT. The full variable domain, in which reference TRBV16 and TRBJ1-6 provide the parts outside the CDR3, is GEEVAQTPKHLVRGEGQKAKLYCAPIKGHSYVFWYQQVLKNEFKFLISFQNENVFDETGMPKERFSAKCLPNSPCSLEIQATKLEDSAVYFCASSHQDSRSYNSPLHFGNGTRLTVT.

This clonotype was recorded a few times. The gene calls are TRBV5-5 and TRBJ1-1; perhaps TRBD1 as D (6 bases). The CDR3 spans 13 residues. Germline V lookup: CDR1 SGHKS, CDR2 YYEKEE (reference sequence). With 5 bases removed from V and 9 bases from J, the gap between germline ends came to 17 bases. CDR3 sequence (DNA): TGTGCCAGCAGTGGACTGTCAGGGGAGCAAGCTTTCTTT. This sequence encodes CASSGLSGEQAFF.

About this clonotype: This sequence may be a read error, since a much larger clone differs from it by one base. The rearrangement links TRBV6-2 or TRBV6-3 to TRBJ2-2; a weak D match, TRBD1 (7 bases). CDR1 and CDR2 (germline): MNHEY, SVGEGT. This CDR3 contains 17 residues. The CDR3 loop is CAGSQSPGGAGTGELFF. The CDR3 DNA sequence: TGTGCCGGCAGTCAATCGCCAGGGGGAGCGGGCACCGGGGAGCTGTTTTTT.